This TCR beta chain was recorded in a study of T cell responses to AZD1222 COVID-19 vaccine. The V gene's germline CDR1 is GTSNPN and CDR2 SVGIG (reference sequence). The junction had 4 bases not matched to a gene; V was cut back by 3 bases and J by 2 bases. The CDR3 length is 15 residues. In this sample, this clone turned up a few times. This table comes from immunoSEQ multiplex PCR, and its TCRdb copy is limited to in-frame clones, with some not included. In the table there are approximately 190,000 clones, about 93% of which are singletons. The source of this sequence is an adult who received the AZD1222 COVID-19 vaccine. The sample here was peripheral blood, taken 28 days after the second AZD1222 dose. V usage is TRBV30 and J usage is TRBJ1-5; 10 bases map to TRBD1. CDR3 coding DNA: TGTGCCTGGAGGAAAGGGACAGGGGGCAATCAGCCCCAGCATTTT. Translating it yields CAWRKGTGGNQPQHF.